The 19 T cell receptor beta chains given below trace back to one sample, sequenced in a study of T cells in women clearing cervical HPV infection. Here immunoSEQ multiplex PCR was the method, and the copy in TCRdb shows in-frame clones only, minus some. The table for this sample gives around 31,000 clones. Sequencing input: blood buffy coat. The receptors shown here come from a woman between 18 and 69 years old with a cervical HPV16 infection that either progressed to CIN3+ or cleared (not recorded which).

Details on this clone: The read ends 3 residues early relative to the CDR3; the germline J gene fills the gap. This rearrangement joins TRBV4-1 to TRBJ1-4, with D unresolved. Germline CDR1 reads MGHRA; CDR2 reads YSYEKL. Trimming pared 1 base from V and 0 bases from J, leaving 12 bases between. The CDR3 is made up of 17 amino acids. The covered CDR3 bases are TGCGCCAGCAGCCAAGGGGCAGGTATTGCAACTAATGAAAAA. It specifies CASSQGAGIATNEK. The full CDR3 sequence reads CASSQGAGIATNEKLFF.

Of note for this clone: Read sequence stops 3 residues before the CDR3 end, and the germline J gene provides the missing end. The gene calls are TRBV20-1 and TRBJ2-7; TRBD1 matches 7 bases. V dropped 1 base and J dropped 1; count of bases not matched to a gene: 10. The CDR3 is made up of 16 amino acids. Germline V lookup: CDR1 DFQATT, CDR2 SNEGSKA (reference sequence). CDR3 bases read: TGCAGTGCTAGAGTTCAAGGGGGCGGATTATCCTACGAG. Translation: CSARVQGGGLSYE. From start to end, the CDR3 is CSARVQGGGLSYEQYF.

A word on this clone: The read stops 3 residues short of the end of the CDR3; the missing end is completed from the germline J gene. The chain recombines TRBV12-3 or TRBV12-4 with TRBJ1-2; the match to TRBD1 covers 8 bases. The CDR3 is 16 amino acids. The CDR3 loop reads CASSLGTGWDPYEYTF. CDR3 bases read: TGTGCCAGCAGTTTAGGGACAGGGTGGGATCCCTACGAG.

With regard to this clone: From the germline J gene comes the end of the CDR3, since the read stops 3 residues before it. The chain carries TRBV5-5 and TRBJ2-3; 7 bases fit TRBD1. Germline lookup yields CDR1 SGHKS and CDR2 YYEKEE (reference sequence). The trim removed 5 bases at V and 5 bases at J, leaving 8 bases unmatched. The CDR3 contains 14 residues. CDR3 sequence reads: CASSVGPGGDTQYF. CDR3 DNA (partial): TGTGCCAGCAGTGTGGGACCAGGGGGAGATACG.

Remarks on this clone: The read halts 3 residues ahead of the CDR3 end, with the missing end drawn from the germline J gene. This chain connects TRBV30 to TRBJ2-7; D is perhaps TRBD1 (5 bases). This CDR3 is 12 amino acids long. Between the trimmed V and J ends, which lost 4 bases and 4 bases, there was a span of 11 bases. Germline lookup yields CDR1 GTSNPN and CDR2 SVGIG (reference sequence). The sequenced CDR3 bases are TGTGCCTGGACCCCGACAGCTTACGAG. Protein product: CAWTPTAYE. The whole CDR3 sequence is CAWTPTAYEQYF.

About this clone: The read ends 3 residues shy of where the CDR3 ends; the end is completed using the germline J gene. This sequence joins TRBV18 and TRBJ1-2; D not certain. This CDR3 has 12 amino acids. In germline, CDR1 is KGHSH, CDR2 LQKENI. The CDR3 sequence: CASSLDYNDYTF. Partial CDR3 DNA: TGTGCCAGCTCACTCGACTACAATGAC.

This clone is classed as medium-sized by frequency. The read stops 3 residues short of the end of the CDR3; the missing end is completed from the germline J gene. The V gene is TRBV29-1, the J gene TRBJ2-3; D perhaps matches TRBD2 (6 bases). The V and J ends lost 4 bases and 0 bases respectively, with 8 bases between them. The length of the CDR3 is 13 residues. The V gene's germline CDR1 is SQVTM and CDR2 ANQGSEA. The part of the CDR3 DNA that was read is TGCAGCGTTGTCGGGACTAGCACAGATACG. Its protein product is CSVVGTSTDT. The CDR3 in its entirety is CSVVGTSTDTQYF.

Comment on this clone: The DNA ends 3 residues before the CDR3 does, and the rest of the CDR3 is filled in from the germline J gene. The chain recombines TRBV18 with TRBJ1-5; D unclear. This CDR3 region has 14 residues. Germline CDR1 is KGHSH and CDR2 is LQKENI. V shed 5 bases and J shed 4 bases, with 12 bases lying between them. The CDR3 is CASSTGMANQPQHF. The CDR3 DNA, read in part, is TGTGCCAGCTCAACGGGGATGGCAAATCAGCCC.

A remark on this clone: The read terminates 3 residues before the CDR3 end, so the remaining end is supplied by the germline J gene. The same CDR3 can be traced to other DNA sequences in this sample. This sequence joins TRBV2 and TRBJ1-3; unclear D gene. CDR1 is SNHLY, CDR2 FYNNEI, per germline. The CDR3 has 12 amino acids. The CDR3 sequence: CASSEQVGTIYF. The sequenced part of the CDR3 DNA is TGTGCCAGCAGTGAACAGGTTGGGACC. Complete variable domain (other parts from reference TRBV2 and TRBJ1-3): EPEVTQTPSHQVTQMGQEVILRCVPISNHLYFYWYRQILGQKVEFLVSFYNNEISEKSEIFDDQFSVERPDGSNFTLKIRSTKLEDSAMYFCASSEQVGTIYFGEGSWLTVV.

A word on this clone: The read gets to within 3 residues of the CDR3 end, and the germline J gene fills in the rest. This chain joins TRBV5-1 and TRBJ1-3, with TRBD1 as a possible D gene (6 bases). CDR1 is SGHRS and CDR2 is YFSETQ in the germline V gene. V was pared by 4 bases and J by 2 bases, with 13 bases between. The CDR3 extends over 15 amino acids. This chain's CDR3 is CASSPQGDPGNTIYF. The sequenced CDR3 bases are TGCGCCAGCAGCCCACAGGGCGATCCTGGAAACACC. The entire variable domain, with the rest obtained from reference TRBV5-1 and TRBJ1-3, is as follows: KAGVTQTPRYLIKTRGQQVTLSCSPISGHRSVSWYQQTPGQGLQFLFEYFSETQRNKGNFPGRFSGRQFSNSRSEMNVSTLELGDSALYLCASSPQGDPGNTIYFGEGSWLTVV.

On this clone itself: The CDR3 goes on 3 residues after the read ends, and that part is filled in from the germline J gene. V gene TRBV18 combines with J gene TRBJ2-5, with TRBD2 identical over 7 bases. The trim removed 5 bases at V and 5 bases at J, leaving 2 bases unmatched. Germline CDR1 reads KGHSH; CDR2 reads LQKENI. The CDR3 totals 12 residues. The sequenced part of the CDR3 DNA is TGTGCCAGCTCAAGGACTAGGGAGACC. Translating it yields CASSRTRET. The CDR3 in full is CASSRTRETQYF.

Concerning this clone: The sequenced fragment ends 3 residues before the CDR3 boundary, so the rest is inferred from the germline J gene. V usage is TRBV12-3 or TRBV12-4 and J usage is TRBJ2-7; D is unresolved. Deletions cut 4 bases from V and 3 bases from J, with 7 bases between. The CDR3 consists of 12 residues. The CDR3 protein is CASSSPGYEQYF. The CDR3 bases that were read are TGTGCCAGCAGTTCCCCCGGCTACGAG.

A note on this clone: The observed sequence ends 3 residues before the CDR3 terminus, with the missing tail filled in from the germline J gene. V gene TRBV20-1 combines with J gene TRBJ2-1; 7 nucleotides agree with TRBD2. Losses at the gene ends were 4 bases for V and 5 bases for J; bases not matched to a gene: 11. Looked up from germline, CDR1 is DFQATT and CDR2 is SNEGSKA (reference sequence). CDR3 length: 15 amino acids. CDR3 protein: CSAIDRAGRHNEQFF. The CDR3 bases that were read are TGCAGTGCTATAGATCGAGCGGGGCGGCACAATGAG.

CDR3 DNA (partial): TGTGCCAGCAGCTTGAAGGGACAGGGGCCCTCTGGGGCCAACGTC. Residues: CASSLKGQGPSGANV. The entire CDR3 reads CASSLKGQGPSGANVLTF. The V call is TRBV7-3, the J call TRBJ2-6; 10 positions match TRBD1. The sequenced fragment ends 3 residues before the CDR3 boundary, so the rest is inferred from the germline J gene. Germline loops: CDR1 SGHTA, CDR2 FQGTGA. The CDR3 runs 18 residues. The V gene end was trimmed by 3 bases and the J gene end by 0 bases; junction bases not matched to a gene: 5.

On this clone: The CDR3 end falls 3 residues outside the read, so it is completed with the germline J gene. The same CDR3 can be traced to other DNA sequences in this sample. The gene calls are TRBV30 and TRBJ1-6; a weak D match, TRBD1 (5 bases). V gave up 3 bases and J gave up 5 bases, with 14 bases separating them. CDR3 length: 15 residues. Per germline, CDR1 GTSNPN and CDR2 SVGIG (reference sequence). Partial CDR3 DNA: TGTGCCTGGAGCGTCGGAGGGACTAATAATTCACCC. Protein: CAWSVGGTNNSP. The whole CDR3 is CAWSVGGTNNSPLHF.

With regard to this clone: Read sequence stops 3 residues before the CDR3 end, and the germline J gene provides the missing end. The chain is built from TRBV5-1 and TRBJ2-2; 10 nucleotides line up with TRBD1. The CDR3 contains 16 residues. Per germline, CDR1 SGHRS and CDR2 YFSETQ. J gave up 4 bases and V 3 bases, and 6 bases lay outside the gene matches. The CDR3 loop reads CASSSGQGVGTGELFF. Incomplete CDR3 DNA: TGCGCCAGCAGCTCCGGACAGGGGGTAGGCACCGGGGAG.

Details on this clone: The missing CDR3 end, 3 residues past where the read stops, is filled in from the germline J gene. The rearrangement links TRBV2 to TRBJ1-1; no clear D gene. The length of the CDR3 is 14 residues. Germline V lookup: CDR1 SNHLY, CDR2 FYNNEI. Trimming took off 8 bases at V and 5 bases at J, with 18 bases between the two ends. Partial CDR3 DNA: TGTGCCAGCCGAGGGCGGGGTCCTAATACTGAA. Translation gives CASRGRGPNTE. The full CDR3 protein reads CASRGRGPNTEAFF. The entire variable domain, with the rest obtained from reference TRBV2 and TRBJ1-1, is as follows: EPEVTQTPSHQVTQMGQEVILRCVPISNHLYFYWYRQILGQKVEFLVSFYNNEISEKSEIFDDQFSVERPDGSNFTLKIRSTKLEDSAMYFCASRGRGPNTEAFFGQGTRLTVV.

As to this clone: From the germline J gene comes the end of the CDR3, since the read stops 3 residues before it. V usage is TRBV6-2 or TRBV6-3 and J usage is TRBJ2-5; D is perhaps TRBD2 (5 bases). This CDR3 has 14 amino acids. With 10 bases removed from V and 4 bases from J, the gap between germline ends came to 19 bases. The germline CDR1 and CDR2 sequences are MNHEY and SVGEGT. The CDR3 is CATRWTLWRETQYF. Partial CDR3 DNA: TGTGCCACTAGATGGACTCTCTGGCGAGAGACC.

In regard to this clone: Sequencing ends 3 residues short of the CDR3 end; the germline J gene provides the rest. The rearrangement joins TRBV7-9 to TRBJ1-2; a weak D match, TRBD1 (6 bases). Per germline, CDR1 SEHNR and CDR2 FQNEAQ (reference sequence). This CDR3 region has 13 residues. The DNA read from the CDR3 is TGTGCCAGCAGCGTAGGAACCAGGGGTGAC. Translation: CASSVGTRGD. The whole CDR3 sequence is CASSVGTRGDYTF.